The 24 T cell receptor beta chains below were found in one sample sequenced in a study of blood T cell repertoires in COVID-19. Only in-frame clones appear in the TCRdb table, and some are missing; sequencing was by immunoSEQ multiplex PCR. The sample contains more than 50,000 clones, under 95% of which appear only once. The sequencing sample was made of peripheral blood. The receptors originated from a human donor in a cohort sampled during active COVID-19.

This clone was recorded a few times. The DNA of the CDR3 is TGTGCTAGTGGTTTGGCGGTAGGGGGGGGCAATCAGCCCCAGCATTTT. Translated, it gives CASGLAVGGGNQPQHF. The chain uses TRBV12-5 and TRBJ1-5; D perhaps matches TRBD1 (6 bases). Deletions cut 1 base from V and 2 bases from J, with 12 bases between. Germline CDR1 LGHNT, CDR2 FRNRAP. The CDR3 contains 16 residues.

This chain joins TRBV28 and TRBJ2-3; unclear D gene. Trimming removed 3 bases from V and 4 bases from J, with 8 bases in between. The CDR3 extends over 13 amino acids. The germline V gene has CDR1 MDHEN and CDR2 SYDVKM. The DNA for the CDR3 is TGTGCCAGCAGTTTCCTCCGCGCAGATACGCAGTATTTT. Amino acids: CASSFLRADTQYF.

The gene calls are TRBV6-6 and TRBJ2-3; tentative D call: TRBD1 (6 bases). Germline values: CDR1 MNHNY, CDR2 SVGAGI (reference sequence). The CDR3 is 11 residues long. Trimming took off 11 bases at V and 6 bases at J, with 12 bases between the two ends. CDR3 DNA sequence: TGTGCCTCAGGGGAAGGGGATACGCAGTATTTT. Amino acid sequence: CASGEGDTQYF.

The gene calls are TRBV4-2 and TRBJ2-1; D may be TRBD1 (7 bases). Germline V gives CDR1 LGHNA, CDR2 YNFKEQ. This CDR3 is 14 amino acids long. Between the trimmed V and J ends, which lost 0 bases and 8 bases, there was a span of 11 bases. The CDR3, as DNA: TGTGCCAGCAGCCAAGACCCAGGGGGGTATGAGCAGTTCTTC. Translated: CASSQDPGGYEQFF.

V usage is TRBV28 and J usage is TRBJ2-5, with 9 bases aligning to TRBD2. The germline CDR1 and CDR2 sequences are MDHEN and SYDVKM. This CDR3 contains 14 residues. V shed 5 bases, J shed 7 bases, and the junction held 8 bases outside the gene matches. As DNA, the CDR3 is TGTGCCAGCAGTGATAGCGGGAGTAGAGGGACCCAGTACTTC. This translates into CASSDSGSRGTQYF.

This clone appeared a few times. This chain links TRBV2 with TRBJ1-5; D is perhaps TRBD1 (5 bases). The V and J ends lost 3 bases and 4 bases respectively, with 13 bases between them. Germline V gene data show CDR1 as SNHLY and CDR2 as FYNNEI. This CDR3 has 15 residues. CDR3 sequence (DNA): TGTGCCAGCAGTGACTCGACAGTTGGTAATCAGCCCCAGCATTTT. Amino acid sequence: CASSDSTVGNQPQHF. The full variable domain, with the rest looked up from reference TRBV2 and TRBJ1-5, is EPEVTQTPSHQVTQMGQEVILRCVPISNHLYFYWYRQILGQKVEFLVSFYNNEISEKSEIFDDQFSVERPDGSNFTLKIRSTKLEDSAMYFCASSDSTVGNQPQHFGDGTRLSIL.

The chain recombines TRBV6-5 with TRBJ1-4; D not certain. CDR3 length equals 15 residues. V lost 0 bases to trimming and J lost 5 bases, with 10 bases between them. Looked up from germline, CDR1 is MNHEY and CDR2 is SVGAGI. Here the CDR3 DNA reads TGTGCCAGCAGTTACTCATCGGAGCAGAATGAAAAACTGTTTTTT. It encodes CASSYSSEQNEKLFF.

The chain links TRBV3-1 (or the pseudogene TRBV3-2) to TRBJ2-7; 7 bases line up with TRBD2. CDR3 length: 13 residues. The trim removed 4 bases at V and 4 bases at J, leaving 4 bases unmatched. CDR1 LGHDT and CDR2 YNNKEL come from the germline V gene (reference sequence). CDR3 sequence: CASSLTSRYEQYF. The CDR3 DNA reads as TGTGCCAGCAGCCTGACTAGCAGATACGAGCAGTACTTC.

The rearrangement links TRBV18 to TRBJ2-1; TRBD2 matches 8 bases. With 4 bases clipped from V and 0 bases from J, the junction kept 2 bases outside the gene matches. The CDR3 length is 15 residues. CDR1 is KGHSH, CDR2 LQKENI, per germline. CDR3 region: CASSLTSDSYNEQFF. The CDR3 DNA follows: TGTGCCAGCTCACTGACTAGCGACTCCTACAATGAGCAGTTCTTC.

The CDR3 region has the DNA TGTGCCAGCAGTTTGGGGACAGGACCAGCTAACTATGGCTACACCTTC. As protein: CASSLGTGPANYGYTF. The chain recombines TRBV28 with TRBJ1-2; 8 bases are a match to TRBD1. J lost 0 bases, V lost 3 bases, and 6 bases had no gene match. The CDR3 runs to 16 residues. Germline V gene sequence: CDR1 MDHEN, CDR2 SYDVKM.

The chain carries TRBV5-1 and TRBJ2-2; D gene uncertain. Between the trimmed V and J ends, which lost 0 bases and 6 bases, there was a span of 9 bases. Germline CDR1 reads SGHRS; CDR2 reads YFSETQ. The CDR3 has 14 residues. The CDR3 DNA sequence: TGCGCCAGCAGCTTGGAAGTTTCGGCCGGGGAGCTGTTTTTT. This translates into CASSLEVSAGELFF.

This chain links TRBV6-6 with TRBJ2-7; 11 positions match TRBD2. Unmatched junction bases numbered 5, after V lost 6 bases and J lost 4 bases. CDR1 is MNHNY and CDR2 is SVGAGI in the germline V gene (reference sequence). The CDR3 has 14 residues. Here the CDR3 DNA reads TGTGCCAGCAGCATGACTAGCGGGACTTACGAGCAGTACTTC. This gives the protein CASSMTSGTYEQYF.

Only one count was recorded for this clone. The genes are TRBV4-3 and TRBJ2-2; TRBD1 agrees at 10 bases. The CDR3 totals 17 residues. V shed 6 bases and J 3 bases; nucleotides not matched to a gene: 10. Germline loops: CDR1 LGHNA, CDR2 YSLEER. The CDR3 reads CASRGTGVLSDTGELFF. The CDR3, as DNA: TGCGCCAGCAGGGGGACAGGGGTTCTATCCGACACCGGGGAGCTGTTTTTT.

The table lists this clone with a count of one. V gene TRBV9 combines with J gene TRBJ1-1; 9 bases are shared with TRBD1. The J segment lost 10 bases and the V segment lost 3 bases, leaving 19 bases of the junction unmatched. Germline CDR1 is SGDLS and CDR2 is YYNGEE. The CDR3 runs to 17 residues. The CDR3 nucleotides read TGTGCCAGCAGCGCATCGACAAGGTGGACAGGGGCTAGAGGAGCTTTCTTT. Translating gives CASSASTRWTGARGAFF.

This chain links TRBV11-2 with TRBJ2-1; TRBD2 aligns across 11 bases. The CDR3 runs 16 residues. V shed 1 base and J 6 bases; nucleotides not matched to a gene: 5. Looked up from germline, CDR1 is SGHAT and CDR2 is FQNNGV. This CDR3 reads CASSLGGLAAVNEQFF. The CDR3 DNA is TGTGCCAGCAGCTTAGGGGGACTAGCGGCAGTCAATGAGCAGTTCTTC.

The chain employs TRBV19 and TRBJ2-7, with TRBD2 matching 14 bases. Germline CDR1 LNHDA, CDR2 SQIVND (reference sequence). The CDR3 sequence is 14 residues long. J gave up 7 bases and V 4 bases, and 3 bases lay outside the gene matches. In nucleotides, the CDR3 is TGTGCCAGTAGTACCGGACTAGCGGGAGGTGAGCAGTACTTC. Protein: CASSTGLAGGEQYF.

The chain couples TRBV6-5 to TRBJ2-1, with D hard to call. V was pared by 6 bases and J by 8 bases, with 8 bases between. The germline V gene encodes CDR1 MNHEY and CDR2 SVGAGI. This CDR3 region has 11 residues. The CDR3 sequence: CASRNRDEQFF. CDR3 nucleotide sequence: TGTGCCAGCAGGAATAGAGATGAGCAGTTCTTC.

This chain joins TRBV5-4 and TRBJ2-5; 10 bases align to TRBD2. From germline, CDR1 is SGHNT and CDR2 YYREEE (reference sequence). J gave up 4 bases and V 9 bases, and 9 bases lay outside the gene matches. The CDR3 totals 14 residues. CDR3 amino acids: CATSSGRGRETQYF. CDR3 DNA sequence: TGTGCCACCTCAAGCGGGAGGGGGCGAGAGACCCAGTACTTC. Variable domain in full (rest from reference TRBV5-4 and TRBJ2-5): ETGVTQSPTHLIKTRGQQVTLRCSSQSGHNTVSWYQQALGQGPQFIFQYYREEENGRGNFPPRFSGLQFPNYSSELNVNALELDDSALYLCATSSGRGRETQYFGPGTRLLVL.

The chain uses TRBV6-2 or TRBV6-3 and TRBJ2-7, with 7 nucleotides matching TRBD1. Germline values: CDR1 MNHEY, CDR2 SVGEGT. The CDR3 contains 14 residues. Losses at the gene ends were 5 bases for V and 2 bases for J; bases not matched to a gene: 6. The CDR3 loop is CASSDDRAAYEQYF. The CDR3 bases are TGTGCCAGCAGTGACGACAGGGCCGCCTACGAGCAGTACTTC.

V and J are TRBV11-3 and TRBJ2-1; 9 bases line up with TRBD1. Germline-derived CDR1 and CDR2 are SGHNT and YENEEA. The CDR3 contains 15 residues. Germline trimming cut 5 bases from V and 7 bases from J; bases unmatched to any gene: 9. This CDR3 is CASSMGGDRANEQFF. CDR3 sequence (DNA): TGTGCCAGCAGCATGGGGGGGGACAGGGCGAATGAGCAGTTCTTC. Complete variable domain (other parts from reference TRBV11-3 and TRBJ2-1): EAGVVQSPRYKIIEKKQPVAFWCNPISGHNTLYWYLQNLGQGPELLIRYENEEAVDDSQLPKDRFSAERLKGVDSTLKIQPAELGDSAVYLCASSMGGDRANEQFFGPGTRLTVL.

This clone was seen only a few times. The V and J genes are TRBV6-2 or TRBV6-3 and TRBJ1-2; no clear D gene. Germline V gene sequence: CDR1 MNHEY, CDR2 SVGEGT. V was clipped by 0 bases and J by 5 bases, with 13 bases between them. This CDR3 contains 15 residues. The CDR3 bases are TGTGCCAGCAGTTACTCGATTTCGGAGGGTTATGGCTACACCTTC. Amino acid sequence: CASSYSISEGYGYTF.

The chain carries TRBV11-3 and TRBJ2-1; a possible D gene is TRBD1 (6 bases). CDR1 SGHNT and CDR2 YENEEA come from the germline V gene. CDR3 length equals 12 residues. The V end lost 5 bases, the J end lost 6 bases, and 8 bases lay between the germline ends. CDR3 sequence: CASSPDSNEQFF. The CDR3 nucleotides are TGTGCCAGCAGCCCGGACAGCAATGAGCAGTTCTTC.

The chain combines TRBV6-5 with TRBJ1-1, with a tentative D call TRBD1 (6 bases). The CDR3 has 14 residues. The ends were cut back, 7 bases at V and 1 base at J, with 13 bases in the middle. Germline V gives CDR1 MNHEY, CDR2 SVGAGI. The CDR3 sequence is CASIRGGTNTEAFF. The CDR3 DNA sequence: TGTGCCAGCATAAGGGGGGGAACGAACACTGAAGCTTTCTTT.

The chain combines TRBV6-1 with TRBJ1-2; weak D call: TRBD1 (5 bases). Looked up from germline, CDR1 is MNHNS and CDR2 is SASEGT. This CDR3 region has 14 residues. Trimming removed 1 base from V and 7 bases from J, with 13 bases in between. The CDR3 protein is CASSEVMFGAGYTF. The CDR3, as DNA: TGTGCCAGCAGTGAAGTCATGTTTGGGGCTGGCTACACCTTC.